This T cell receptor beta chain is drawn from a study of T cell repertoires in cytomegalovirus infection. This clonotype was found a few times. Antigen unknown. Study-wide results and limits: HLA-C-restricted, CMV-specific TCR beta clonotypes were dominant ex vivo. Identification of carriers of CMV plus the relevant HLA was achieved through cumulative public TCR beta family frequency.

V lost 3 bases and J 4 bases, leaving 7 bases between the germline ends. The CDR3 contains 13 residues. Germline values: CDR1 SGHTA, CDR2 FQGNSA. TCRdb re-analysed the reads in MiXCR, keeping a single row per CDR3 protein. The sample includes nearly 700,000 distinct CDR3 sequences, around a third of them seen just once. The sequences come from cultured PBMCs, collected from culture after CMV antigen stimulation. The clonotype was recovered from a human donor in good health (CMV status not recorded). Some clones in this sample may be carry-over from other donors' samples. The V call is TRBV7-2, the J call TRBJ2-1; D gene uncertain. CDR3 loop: CASSLQVYNEQFF. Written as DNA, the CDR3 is TGTGCCAGCAGCTTGCAGGTTTACAATGAGCAGTTCTTC.